The entry below describes one T cell receptor (beta chain). A single count supports this clone. Its antigen target is currently unknown. No clone much larger than this one lies a single base away; base qualities are absent. The data belong to a study of blood T cell repertoires in COVID-19 (dated by TCRdb to 2020 to 2021). Context from the whole study: Samples from collaborators originated in the United States, Italy and Spain and spanned both the acute and convalescent phases of COVID-19. A freely available public database, intended as a resource for researchers studying the immune response to SARS-CoV-2, is where the repertoires were released. Samples were obtained from the ongoing ImmuneRACE study (first 160 participants) and from 1,254 subjects provided by 6 global collaborators. The sample metadata nearly always contained a de-identified subject ID, COVID-19 status, age in years and sex. The prospective study material was composed of cDNA or gDNA derived from T cells, B-cell-depleted T cells, or PBMCs. Subjects who had been exposed to COVID-19, were actively infected with it, or had recovered from it provided the deeply sampled blood TCRbeta repertoires that made up the dataset. Where available, HLA class I and class II types were taken from metadata supplied by the sample provider and were not determined by assay-based typing. Findings and caveats that apply to the study as a whole: The quantity of clinical and demographic metadata differed by source and by participant and was supplied without curation.

Participants in the prospective study were enrolled through a virtual design, were aged about 18 to 90 years, and lived in approximately 24 United States geographic areas. To assign participants to cohorts, the prospective study relied on clinical history that participants themselves reported in a screening survey and a study questionnaire. Recovered participants in ImmuneRACE Cohort 3 were defined by two consecutive negative NP/OP PCR tests, clearance by a healthcare professional, or resolution of symptoms. Mobile phlebotomists in the prospective study collected whole blood, serum and a nasopharyngeal or oropharyngeal swab from every participant. Prospective study participants could optionally give additional blood draws and questionnaires over a roughly two-month period. Prospective study blood samples were shipped either frozen or at room temperature before DNA extraction. TCRbeta CDR3 regions were amplified from genomic DNA by means of the immunoSEQ Assay, a bias-controlled multiplex PCR. In the original analysis: Within the assay, amplification of reference gene primers was used to estimate how many nucleated cells each sample contained. To quantify the absolute abundance of each unique TCRbeta CDR3 rearrangement, sequence reads were collapsed and filtered. Productive Simpson clonality was computed per sample as the square root of Simpson's diversity index over productive rearrangements. As stored in TCRdb, this immuneACCESS dataset retains in-frame rearrangements with V and J assigned. A fraction of the clones does not appear; measured against another copy, unresolved V genes explain less than half of the discrepancy, and the remainder lacks a known reason. That table gives V, J and clone size, and the DNA gave D and trimming. In this sample the table shows approximately 200,000 clones, roughly nine tenths of which occur a single time. Clones ranked in the top ten supply 2% to 2.5% of the sample.

Material for sequencing was PBMCs or T cells enriched from blood (not recorded which). The clonotype comes from a young woman who had recovered from COVID-19.

The bases are TGTGCCAGCAGCCGACCCGGACAGGGAATTAATGAGCAGTTCTTC. This gives the protein CASSRPGQGINEQFF. This receptor chain uses TRBV11-3 and TRBJ2-1; 8 of the junction bases match TRBD1. The CDR3 sequence holds 15 residues, the cysteine and phenylalanine included. Only the CDR3 region is kept as DNA, spanning 45 bases read in frame from base 1. The germline V gene gives CDR1 as SGHNT and CDR2 as YENEEA. V trim: 5 bases; J trim: 7 bases; unmatched bases: 10. Where the CDR3 stops, the reference TRBV11-3 and TRBJ2-1 genes take over; the full variable domain is EAGVVQSPRYKIIEKKQPVAFWCNPISGHNTLYWYLQNLGQGPELLIRYENEEAVDDSQLPKDRFSAERLKGVDSTLKIQPAELGDSAVYLCASSRPGQGINEQFFGPGTRLTVL.